These 5 T cell receptor beta chains share one sample of origin, sequenced in a study of T-cell reconstitution after alpha-beta-depleted transplantation in children (dated by TCRdb to 2015 to 2016). Libraries were constructed by PCR. The reads were generated on an Illumina HiSeq 2500. TCR libraries were prepared with molecular barcoding, using unique molecular identifiers to normalize TCRbeta repertoire quantification. TCRdb took the public reads, trimmed them with fastp at Q25, ran MiXCR for clone calling and kept in-frame beta chains. Identical CDR3 proteins give one entry, which carries the most common genes and DNA. The sample table shows approximately 520,000 distinct CDR3 sequences, and about 33% are seen once. The ten largest clones add up to approximately 2.3% of the sample. This material consisted of PBMCs from the stem cell graft donor, taken from the stem cell graft. These receptor sequences come from a human donor who donated a stem cell graft to a child with aplastic anemia.

V usage is TRBV7-2 and J usage is TRBJ2-1; 7 positions agree with TRBD1. The trim removed 5 bases at V and 0 bases at J, leaving 10 bases unmatched. This CDR3 has 17 amino acids. Germline assignment: CDR1 SGHTA and CDR2 FQGNSA. CDR3 coding DNA: TGTGCCAGCAGCCGAAAGGGGGCTCCTAGCTCCTACAATGAGCAGTTCTTC. Its protein product is CASSRKGAPSSYNEQFF.

In this sample, this clonotype turned up a few times. The chain is built from TRBV11-2 and TRBJ2-1; the D gene is possibly TRBD2 (5 bases). CDR1 is SGHAT, CDR2 FQNNGV, per germline. This CDR3 spans 16 amino acids. The V end was cut by 5 bases, the J end by 2 bases, with 16 bases between. The CDR3 DNA reads as TGTGCCAGCAGCCTCGAAGGCGGGTTGCCCTACAATGAGCAGTTCTTC. Translating it yields CASSLEGGLPYNEQFF.

This clonotype has only a few counts. The chain links TRBV5-1 to TRBJ1-1, with TRBD1 identical over 9 bases. The V and J ends lost 0 bases and 1 base, in that order; junction bases with no gene match: 10. Per the germline V gene, CDR1 is SGHRS and CDR2 is YFSETQ. The CDR3 has 18 residues. The DNA for the CDR3 is TGCGCCAGCAGCTTGGGGTACCGGGACAGGGTGGGGAACACTGAAGCTTTCTTT. The encoded protein is CASSLGYRDRVGNTEAFF.

This sequence joins TRBV7-2 and TRBJ2-3; TRBD2 matches 14 bases. Germline CDR1 SGHTA, CDR2 FQGNSA. J lost 5 bases, V lost 5 bases, and 6 bases had no gene match. The CDR3 sequence is 16 residues long. The CDR3 DNA follows: TGTGCCAGCAGCCCAGGGACTAGCGGGAGAGTAGATACGCAGTATTTT. Encoded protein: CASSPGTSGRVDTQYF. The full variable domain, completed using reference TRBV7-2 and TRBJ2-3, is GAGVSQSPSNKVTEKGKDVELRCDPISGHTALYWYRQSLGQGLEFLIYFQGNSAPDKSGLPSDRFSAERTGGSVSTLTIQRTQQEDSAVYLCASSPGTSGRVDTQYFGPGTRLTVL.

This clonotype was seen more than once but under ten times. The J gene is TRBJ1-2, the V gene TRBV7-8, with D unresolved. CDR1 is SGHVS and CDR2 is FQNEAQ in the germline V gene. V was trimmed by 1 base and J by 4 bases, leaving 19 bases between them. The CDR3 consists of 17 residues. The CDR3 nucleotides read TGTGCCAGCAGCTTAGATCTGGGGTCAACGGTCATCTATGGCTACACCTTC. This codes for CASSLDLGSTVIYGYTF. Filled out from reference TRBV7-8 and TRBJ1-2, the complete variable domain reads GAGVSQSPRYKVAKRGQDVALRCDPISGHVSLFWYQQALGQGPEFLTYFQNEAQLDKSGLPSDRFFAERPEGSVSTLKIQRTQQEDSAVYLCASSLDLGSTVIYGYTFGSGTRLTVV.